The sequence of this T cell receptor (beta chain) was determined in a study of shared clonotypes between healthy human individuals. Turning to the study itself: Researchers assigned three CD4 naive, three CD4 memory, two CD8 naive and one CD8 memory plate to each donor.

The CDR3 runs 16 residues. Germline trimming cut 5 bases from V and 5 bases from J; bases unmatched to any gene: 4. Germline V gives CDR1 MDHEN, CDR2 SYDVKM. Replicate PCRs run on sorted subsets employed 200 ng DNA, approximately 30,000 T cell genomes. Some clones are missing from TCRdb's copy, which holds only in-frame ones; the method was immunoSEQ multiplex PCR. The sample shows around 510,000 clones, 90% to 96% of them seen only once. The J gene is TRBJ2-2, the V gene TRBV28; 14 bases match TRBD2. Specimen: naive CD4+ T cells sorted from blood. Subset of the sample: CD45RA+ positively selected. The source of this sequence is a woman aged 25 to 39 in good health. In nucleotides, the CDR3 is TGTGCCAGCAGTCTCGGACTAGCGGGAGGAACCGGGGAGCTGTTTTTT. Amino acid sequence: CASSLGLAGGTGELFF.